The T cell receptor (beta chain) described here comes from a study of vaccination and CD4 T cells after COVID-19. As to treatment: roughly ten-day PBMC culture with coronavirus spike peptide pools or control peptides (ViraFEST assay). Sequenced with the Oncomine TCR Beta short-read assay was DNA taken from cultured CD4+ T cells. A single record per CDR3 protein comes from TCRdb applying MiXCR to the PCR reads. This sample has approximately 15,000 distinct CDR3 sequences, with 43% found just once. With regard to this clonotype: Its target is unknown.

Germline V lookup: CDR1 SGHTA, CDR2 FQGTGA. The V and J ends lost 3 bases and 4 bases, in that order; junction bases with no gene match: 7. The CDR3 is 16 amino acids. The chain uses TRBV7-3 and TRBJ2-2, with 8 bases identical to TRBD1. Here the sequenced sample was CD4+ T cells from blood, cultured in vitro, taken after SARS-CoV-2 vaccination. This receptor was identified in a human donor who had recovered from COVID-19. CDR3 bases: TGTGCCAGCAGCTTCCGAACAGGGGGAAGCACCGGGGAGCTGTTTTTT. Its translation: CASSFRTGGSTGELFF.